A selection of T cell receptor beta chains follows, all from one sample in a study of shared clonotypes between healthy human individuals. Profiling relied on immunoSEQ multiplex PCR, and the TCRdb table lists in-frame clones only, not all of them. Of approximately 2,000,000 clones detected, 85% to 95% appear once; the ten largest clones hold 0.3% to 0.4%. Sequences were obtained from naive CD4+ T cells from PBMCs. Every receptor here comes from a man aged 18 to 29 in good health. Some clones in this sample may be carry-over from other donors' samples. Each CDR3 is given with its conserved first and last residue. Each record gives: D gene, J gene, V gene, CDR3 protein. The D gene is left open where the match is weak.

D: TRBD1
J: TRBJ1-3
V: TRBV25-1
CDR3: CASRDRAGNTIYF

D: TRBD2
J: TRBJ2-4
V: TRBV4-3
CDR3: CASSQDRLAGGAKNIQYF

D: TRBD2
J: TRBJ2-1
V: TRBV5-1
CDR3: CASSSGTSGLYNEQFF

D: NA
J: TRBJ2-5
V: TRBV19
CDR3: CASKLAGVETQYF

D: NA
J: TRBJ1-4
V: TRBV5-1
CDR3: CASSLTGGNLGEKLFF

D: NA
J: TRBJ2-3
V: TRBV9
CDR3: CASSVATGESTDTQYF

D: NA
J: TRBJ2-1
V: TRBV7-2
CDR3: CASSLNPDVSYNEQFF

D: TRBD2
J: TRBJ2-5
V: TRBV9
CDR3: CASSVRGESQETQYF

D: TRBD1
J: TRBJ1-6
V: TRBV7-2
CDR3: CASSLGSGGNSPLHF

D: NA
J: TRBJ2-1
V: TRBV30
CDR3: CAWSAFSGYNEQFF

D: NA
J: TRBJ2-5
V: TRBV18
CDR3: CASSPPGTRVVETQYF

D: NA
J: TRBJ2-3
V: TRBV2
CDR3: CASSRTLIQDTQYF

D: NA
J: TRBJ2-3
V: TRBV5-1
CDR3: CASSFKAPDTQYF

D: NA
J: TRBJ2-7
V: TRBV5-1
CDR3: CASSLAPGNEQYF

D: TRBD2
J: TRBJ2-7
V: TRBV7-2
CDR3: CASSLAGTSGYEQYF

D: NA
J: TRBJ1-1
V: TRBV2
CDR3: CASSRQEMNTEAFF

D: NA
J: TRBJ2-2
V: TRBV7-7
CDR3: CASSLDNTGELFF

D: TRBD1
J: TRBJ1-6
V: TRBV9
CDR3: CASSPDRVGYNSPLHF

D: NA
J: TRBJ1-1
V: TRBV6-6
CDR3: CVSSTALNTEAFF

D: TRBD2
J: TRBJ2-7
V: TRBV7-9
CDR3: CASSPAGGGRLSYEQYF

D: NA
J: TRBJ2-5
V: TRBV6-5
CDR3: CASRGDSETQYF

D: TRBD2
J: TRBJ2-3
V: TRBV5-1
CDR3: CASSLAVAGVTGYTDTQYF

D: NA
J: TRBJ1-2
V: TRBV29-1
CDR3: CSVGGEGYTF

D: TRBD1
J: TRBJ2-3
V: TRBV28
CDR3: CASSSSGTGTDTQYF

D: TRBD2
J: TRBJ2-3
V: TRBV7-8
CDR3: CASSSLAGGPDTQYF

D: TRBD1
J: TRBJ1-1
V: TRBV7-8
CDR3: CASSLANRGLTEAFF

D: TRBD2
J: TRBJ2-5
V: TRBV9
CDR3: CASSDRTGRLAGVETQYF

D: TRBD2
J: TRBJ2-1
V: TRBV11-2
CDR3: CASSSGLAGALSYNEQFF

D: NA
J: TRBJ2-1
V: TRBV6-1
CDR3: CASSELDFYNEQFF

D: TRBD1
J: TRBJ1-3
V: TRBV5-1
CDR3: CASSPGGGGNTIYF

D: TRBD1
J: TRBJ2-5
V: TRBV4-3
CDR3: CASSPGQGAFETQYF

D: NA
J: TRBJ2-3
V: TRBV5-1
CDR3: CASSFSRGKADTQYF

D: TRBD1
J: TRBJ1-5
V: TRBV9
CDR3: CASSVGQGNQPQHF

D: NA
J: TRBJ2-7
V: TRBV7-8
CDR3: CASRSSYEQYF

D: NA
J: TRBJ2-1
V: TRBV28
CDR3: CASSSGGQFF

D: NA
J: TRBJ2-2
V: TRBV21-1
CDR3: CASSKAGGPPPTGELFF

D: TRBD1
J: TRBJ1-4
V: TRBV19
CDR3: CASMDRHATNEKLFF

D: TRBD1
J: TRBJ2-7
V: TRBV6-1
CDR3: CASTPDRGLPYEQYF

D: NA
J: TRBJ1-4
V: TRBV11-1
CDR3: CASSPTSTRTNEKLFF

D: NA
J: TRBJ2-3
V: TRBV6-5
CDR3: CASSFVLDDTDTQYF

D: TRBD1
J: TRBJ1-1
V: TRBV18
CDR3: CASSQGARTEAFF

D: NA
J: TRBJ2-7
V: TRBV18
CDR3: CASSLPGLSYEQYF

D: NA
J: TRBJ1-6
V: TRBV6-5
CDR3: CASRTGTLHNSPLHF

D: NA
J: TRBJ2-7
V: TRBV15
CDR3: CATSHRGISYEQYF

D: TRBD1
J: TRBJ1-4
V: TRBV28
CDR3: CASSLYRPGQELFF

D: NA
J: TRBJ1-5
V: TRBV7-8
CDR3: CASSLVSSNQPQHF

D: NA
J: TRBJ1-5
V: TRBV5-6
CDR3: CASSLGANQPQHF

D: NA
J: TRBJ2-1
V: TRBV9
CDR3: CASSPRGVALYNEQFF

D: NA
J: TRBJ1-1
V: TRBV28
CDR3: CASSLRQRNTEAFF

D: TRBD2
J: TRBJ2-3
V: TRBV4-3
CDR3: CASSRSGLAGDGDTQYF